Included here is one TCR beta chain sequence, with context. With a much larger clone just one base away, this may be a read error. These data originate in a study of CD8 T cells in ankylosing spondylitis. Germline V gene lookup returns CDR1 MNHEY and CDR2 SVGAGI. CDR3 length: 16 residues. In TCRdb, the 5' RACE reads were re-called with MiXCR into one record per CDR3 protein. Among 250,000 to 400,000 distinct CDR3 sequences listed, 11% were seen once. The TCR was taken from a female donor with ankylosing spondylitis or in good health (not recorded which). The J gene is TRBJ1-1, the V gene TRBV6-5; D may be TRBD1 (5 bases). Sequencing input: blood, either unsorted or a sorted T cell fraction (not recorded which). The chain's CDR3 is CDSSYSGLRGGTEAFF. CDR3 nucleotide sequence: TGTGACAGCAGTTACTCGGGGTTGAGGGGAGGAACTGAAGCTTTCTTT.